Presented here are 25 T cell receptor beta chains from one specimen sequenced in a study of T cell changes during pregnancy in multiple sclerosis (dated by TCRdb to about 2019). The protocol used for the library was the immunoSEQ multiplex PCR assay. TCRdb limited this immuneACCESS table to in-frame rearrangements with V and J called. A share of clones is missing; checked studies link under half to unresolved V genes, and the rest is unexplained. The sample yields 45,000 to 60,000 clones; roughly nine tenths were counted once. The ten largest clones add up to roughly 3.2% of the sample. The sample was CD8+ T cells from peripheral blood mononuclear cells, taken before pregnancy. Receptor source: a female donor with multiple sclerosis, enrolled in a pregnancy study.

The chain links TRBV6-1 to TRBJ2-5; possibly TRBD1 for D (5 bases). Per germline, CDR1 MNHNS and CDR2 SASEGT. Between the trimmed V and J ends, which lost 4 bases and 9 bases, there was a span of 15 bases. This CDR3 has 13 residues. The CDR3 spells CASSGGPVRAQYF. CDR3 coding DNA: TGTGCCAGCAGTGGGGGCCCCGTCAGGGCCCAGTACTTC.

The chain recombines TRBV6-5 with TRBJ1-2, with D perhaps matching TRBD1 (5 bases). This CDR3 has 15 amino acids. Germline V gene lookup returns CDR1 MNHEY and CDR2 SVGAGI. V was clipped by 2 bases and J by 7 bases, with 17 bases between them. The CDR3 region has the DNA TGTGCCAGCAGTTACGGACCAGGGATGAGGAGTGGCTACACCTTC. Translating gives CASSYGPGMRSGYTF.

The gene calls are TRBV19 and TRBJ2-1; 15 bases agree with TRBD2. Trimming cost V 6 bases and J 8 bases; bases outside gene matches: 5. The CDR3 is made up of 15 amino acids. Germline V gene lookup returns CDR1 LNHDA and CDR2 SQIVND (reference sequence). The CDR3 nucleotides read TGTGCCAGTAGCCGGACTAGCGGGGGGGCAGATGAGCAGTTCTTC. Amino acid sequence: CASSRTSGGADEQFF.

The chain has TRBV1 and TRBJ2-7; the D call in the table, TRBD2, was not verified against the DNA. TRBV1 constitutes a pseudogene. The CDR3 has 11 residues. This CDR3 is CTSSRLYEQYF. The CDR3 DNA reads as TGCACCAGCAGCCGACTATACGAGCAGTACTTC.

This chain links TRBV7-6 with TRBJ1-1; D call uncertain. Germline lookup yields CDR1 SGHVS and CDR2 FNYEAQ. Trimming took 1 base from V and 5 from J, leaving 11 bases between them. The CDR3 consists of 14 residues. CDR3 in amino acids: CASSLVQQWTEAFF. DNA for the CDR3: TGTGCCAGCAGCTTAGTACAACAGTGGACTGAAGCTTTCTTT.

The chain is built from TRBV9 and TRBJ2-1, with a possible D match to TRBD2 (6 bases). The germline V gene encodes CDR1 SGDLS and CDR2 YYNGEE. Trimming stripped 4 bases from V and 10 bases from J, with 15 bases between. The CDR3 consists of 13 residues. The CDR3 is CASSSPTSSEQFF. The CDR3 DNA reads TGTGCCAGCAGCTCCCCGACTAGTTCCGAGCAGTTCTTC. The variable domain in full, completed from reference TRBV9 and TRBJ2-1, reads DSGVTQTPKHLITATGQRVTLRCSPRSGDLSVYWYQQSLDQGLQFLIQYYNGEERAKGNILERFSAQQFPDLHSELNLSSLELGDSALYFCASSSPTSSEQFFGPGTRLTVL.

The CDR3 loop reads CASSPGTSGATYEQYF. Written as DNA, the CDR3 is TGTGCCAGCAGCCCCGGGACTAGCGGGGCCACCTACGAGCAGTACTTC. The chain joins TRBV13 to TRBJ2-7; 13 bases agree with TRBD2. The CDR3 has 16 residues. Germline CDR1 reads PRHDT; CDR2 reads FYEKMQ (reference sequence). With V trimmed by 5 bases and J by 2 bases, 6 bases remained unmatched.

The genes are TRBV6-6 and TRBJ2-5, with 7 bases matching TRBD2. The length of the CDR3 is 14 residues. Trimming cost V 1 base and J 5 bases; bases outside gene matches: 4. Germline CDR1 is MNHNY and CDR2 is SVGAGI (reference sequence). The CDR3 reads CASSYLTSSETQYF. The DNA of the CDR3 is TGTGCCAGCAGTTACTTGACTAGCTCGGAGACCCAGTACTTC.

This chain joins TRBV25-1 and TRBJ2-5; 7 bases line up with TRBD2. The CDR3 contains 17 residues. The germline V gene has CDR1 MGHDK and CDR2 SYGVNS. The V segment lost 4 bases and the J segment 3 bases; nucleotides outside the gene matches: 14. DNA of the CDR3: TGTGCCAGCAGTGGGGAAGCGAGCGGGACGGTGAAAGAGACCCAGTACTTC. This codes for CASSGEASGTVKETQYF.

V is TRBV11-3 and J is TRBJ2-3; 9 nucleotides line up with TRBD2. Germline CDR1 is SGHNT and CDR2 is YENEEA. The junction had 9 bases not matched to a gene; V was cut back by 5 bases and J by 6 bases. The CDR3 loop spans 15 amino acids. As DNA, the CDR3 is TGTGCCAGCAGCCCGTTGCGGGGGGGCAGGGATACGCAGTATTTT. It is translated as CASSPLRGGRDTQYF.

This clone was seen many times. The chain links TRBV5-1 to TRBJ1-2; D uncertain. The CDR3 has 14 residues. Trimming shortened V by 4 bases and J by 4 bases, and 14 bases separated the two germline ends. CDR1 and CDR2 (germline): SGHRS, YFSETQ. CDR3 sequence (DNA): TGCGCCAGCAGCAAAGACAAACCCTCCTATGGCTACACCTTC. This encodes CASSKDKPSYGYTF.

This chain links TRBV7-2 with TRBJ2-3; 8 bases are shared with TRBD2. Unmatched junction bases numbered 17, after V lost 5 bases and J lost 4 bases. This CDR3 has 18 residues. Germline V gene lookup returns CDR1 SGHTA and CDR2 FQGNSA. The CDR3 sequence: CASSDRPGAGVGSDTQYF. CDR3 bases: TGTGCCAGCAGCGACCGACCCGGAGCGGGGGTGGGGTCAGATACGCAGTATTTT. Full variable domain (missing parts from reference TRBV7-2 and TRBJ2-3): GAGVSQSPSNKVTEKGKDVELRCDPISGHTALYWYRQSLGQGLEFLIYFQGNSAPDKSGLPSDRFSAERTGGSVSTLTIQRTQQEDSAVYLCASSDRPGAGVGSDTQYFGPGTRLTVL.

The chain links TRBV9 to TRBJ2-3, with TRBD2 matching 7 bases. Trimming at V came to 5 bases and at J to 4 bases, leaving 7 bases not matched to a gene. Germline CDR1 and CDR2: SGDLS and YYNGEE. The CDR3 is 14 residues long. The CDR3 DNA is TGTGCCAGCAGTTTGTGGGGGGGTCCAGATACGCAGTATTTT. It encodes CASSLWGGPDTQYF.

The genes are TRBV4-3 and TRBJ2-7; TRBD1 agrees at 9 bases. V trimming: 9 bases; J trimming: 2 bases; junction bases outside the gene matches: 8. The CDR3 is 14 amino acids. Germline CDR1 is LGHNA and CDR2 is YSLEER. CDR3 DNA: TGCGCCAGTCTTGATACAGGGGGCCCCTACGAGCAGTACTTC. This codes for CASLDTGGPYEQYF.

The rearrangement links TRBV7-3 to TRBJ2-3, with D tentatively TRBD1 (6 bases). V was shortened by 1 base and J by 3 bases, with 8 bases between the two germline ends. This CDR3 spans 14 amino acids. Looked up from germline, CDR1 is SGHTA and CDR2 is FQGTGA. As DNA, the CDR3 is TGTGCCAGCAGCTTAATACAGGGAACAGATACGCAGTATTTT. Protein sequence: CASSLIQGTDTQYF.

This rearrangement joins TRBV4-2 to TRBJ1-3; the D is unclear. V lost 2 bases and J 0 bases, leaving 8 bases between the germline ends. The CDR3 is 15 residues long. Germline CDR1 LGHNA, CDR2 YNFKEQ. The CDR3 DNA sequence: TGTGCCAGCAGCCAATCGTTCTTCTCTGGAAACACCATATATTTT. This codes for CASSQSFFSGNTIYF.

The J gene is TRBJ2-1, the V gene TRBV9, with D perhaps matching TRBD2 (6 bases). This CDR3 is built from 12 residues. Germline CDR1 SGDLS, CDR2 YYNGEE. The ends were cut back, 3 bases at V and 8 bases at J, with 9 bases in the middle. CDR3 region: CASSGGGDEQFF. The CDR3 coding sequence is TGTGCCAGCAGCGGTGGAGGGGATGAGCAGTTCTTC. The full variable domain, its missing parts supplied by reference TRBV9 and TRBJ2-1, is DSGVTQTPKHLITATGQRVTLRCSPRSGDLSVYWYQQSLDQGLQFLIQYYNGEERAKGNILERFSAQQFPDLHSELNLSSLELGDSALYFCASSGGGDEQFFGPGTRLTVL.

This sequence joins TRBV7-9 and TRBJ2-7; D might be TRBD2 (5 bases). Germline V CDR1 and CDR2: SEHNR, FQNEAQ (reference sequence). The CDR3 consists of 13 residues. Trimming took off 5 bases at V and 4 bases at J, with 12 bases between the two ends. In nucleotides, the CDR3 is TGTGCCAGCAGCCCACTAGTGACGTACGAGCAGTACTTC. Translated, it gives CASSPLVTYEQYF. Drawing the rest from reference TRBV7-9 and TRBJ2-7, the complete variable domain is DTGVSQNPRHKITKRGQNVTFRCDPISEHNRLYWYRQTLGQGPEFLTYFQNEAQLEKSRLLSDRFSAERPKGSFSTLEIQRTEQGDSAMYLCASSPLVTYEQYFGPGTRLTVT.

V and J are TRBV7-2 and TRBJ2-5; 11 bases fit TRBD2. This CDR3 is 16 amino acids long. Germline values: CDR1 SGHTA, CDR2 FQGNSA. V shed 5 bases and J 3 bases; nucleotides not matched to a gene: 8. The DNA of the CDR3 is TGTGCCAGCAGCACCCCGGTACTAGCGGGGGAAGAGACCCAGTACTTC. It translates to CASSTPVLAGEETQYF.

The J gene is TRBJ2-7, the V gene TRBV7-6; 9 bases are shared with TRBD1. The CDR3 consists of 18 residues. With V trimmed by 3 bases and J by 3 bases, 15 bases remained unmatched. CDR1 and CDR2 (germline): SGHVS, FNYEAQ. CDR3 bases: TGTGCCAGCAGCTTGGGATTCAGCTTGGGACAGGGTGGCTACGAGCAGTACTTC. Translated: CASSLGFSLGQGGYEQYF.

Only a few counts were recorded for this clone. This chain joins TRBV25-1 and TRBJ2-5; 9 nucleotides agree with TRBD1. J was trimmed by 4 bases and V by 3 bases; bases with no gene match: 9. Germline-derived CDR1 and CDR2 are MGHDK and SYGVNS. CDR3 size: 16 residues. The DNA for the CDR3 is TGTGCCAGCAGTGACCCCTCGGACAGGGGTTTAGAGACCCAGTACTTC. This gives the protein CASSDPSDRGLETQYF. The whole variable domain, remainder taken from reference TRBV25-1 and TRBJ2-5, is EADIYQTPRYLVIGTGKKITLECSQTMGHDKMYWYQQDPGMELHLIHYSYGVNSTEKGDLSSESTVSRIRTEHFPLTLESARPSHTSQYLCASSDPSDRGLETQYFGPGTRLLVL.

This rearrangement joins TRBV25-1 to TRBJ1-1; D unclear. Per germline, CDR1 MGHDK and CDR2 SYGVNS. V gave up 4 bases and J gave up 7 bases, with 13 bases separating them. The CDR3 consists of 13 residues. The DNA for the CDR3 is TGTGCCAGCAGTGTCCGCCGGGGAAGTGAAGCTTTCTTT. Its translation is CASSVRRGSEAFF.

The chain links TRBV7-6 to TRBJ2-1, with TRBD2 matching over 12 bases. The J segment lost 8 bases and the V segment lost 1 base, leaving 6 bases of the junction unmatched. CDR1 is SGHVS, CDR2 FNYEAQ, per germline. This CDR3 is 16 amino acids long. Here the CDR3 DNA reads TGTGCCAGCAGCTTAGTCGCTAGCGGGGGGGCCCATGAGCAGTTCTTC. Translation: CASSLVASGGAHEQFF.

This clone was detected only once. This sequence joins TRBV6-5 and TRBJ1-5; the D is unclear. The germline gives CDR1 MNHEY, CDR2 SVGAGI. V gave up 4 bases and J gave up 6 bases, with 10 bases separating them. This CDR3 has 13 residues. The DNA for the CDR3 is TGTGCCAGCAGTTTCGGTCCGAGTCAGCCCCAGCATTTT. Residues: CASSFGPSQPQHF.

The CDR3 DNA is TGCAGTGCTCTCCTCACAGATACGCAGTATTTT. Amino acids: CSALLTDTQYF. The chain links TRBV20-1 to TRBJ2-3, with D unresolved. The germline gives CDR1 DFQATT, CDR2 SNEGSKA (reference sequence). Trimming pared 5 bases from V and 2 bases from J, leaving 5 bases between. The CDR3 has 11 residues.